A selection of T cell receptor beta chains follows, all from one sample in a study of CD8+ T cells in alopecia areata. The table came from immunoSEQ multiplex PCR; TCRdb's copy has only in-frame clones and leaves some out. The data contain 150,000 to 200,000 clones, 50% to 75% of them singletons. The sample in question was CD4+ T cells sorted from blood, obtained at approximately week 60, from a patient treated with tofacitinib. The receptors shown here come from a human donor with alopecia areata. CDR3s include the opening cysteine and the closing phenylalanine or tryptophan. Clone size is given for some rows only: seen once, a few or many times, or a class if the clone is expanded.

V gene	clone size	J gene	CDR3 protein
TRBV6-6	.	TRBJ2-3	CASLADTDTQYF
TRBV25-1	.	TRBJ1-1	CASSEGGTGNTEAFF
TRBV30	once	TRBJ2-1	CAWSVLTRKQFF
TRBV28	.	TRBJ1-1	CASRTSNTEAFF
TRBV5-1	.	TRBJ2-2	CASSFRTTGELFF
TRBV6-6	.	TRBJ2-1	CASKERGGPNEQFF
TRBV5-1	many	TRBJ2-5	CASSLSSPGGSQETQYF
TRBV18	once	TRBJ1-1	CASSPGGRDTEAFF
TRBV10-3	once	TRBJ1-6	CAISESQGINSPLHF
TRBV6-5	few	TRBJ2-1	CASSYSGRGLYNEQFF
TRBV4-1	few	TRBJ2-5	CASSFDRGRETQYF
TRBV25-1	few	TRBJ2-3	CASSGRLGVGRKDTQYF
TRBV10-2	few	TRBJ1-1	CASRSRGNTEAFF
TRBV29-1	.	TRBJ2-3	CSPRDTSTDTQYF
TRBV5-1	.	TRBJ2-3	CASSLGRLQGDTQYF
TRBV4-2	once	TRBJ2-4	CASSQEGGAKNIQYF
TRBV30	.	TRBJ2-7	CALKGRLSSYEQYF
TRBV27	.	TRBJ2-7	CASSFQGRYEQYF
TRBV30	once	TRBJ1-2	CAWASGVDYGYTF
TRBV10-3	.	TRBJ1-2	CASKQGRGYTF
TRBV5-1	.	TRBJ1-1	CASSTGQNTEAFF
TRBV5-1	.	TRBJ1-6	CASSLAGIRYNSPLHF
TRBV18	.	TRBJ2-5	CASSPTRQETQYF
TRBV19	.	TRBJ2-5	CASSTTTSETQYF
TRBV6-5	few	TRBJ1-5	CASSGIGQQPQHF
TRBV29-1	.	TRBJ1-2	CSVDTTGTGYGYTF
TRBV6-1	once	TRBJ1-1	CASSGQGLSNTEAFF
TRBV29-1	.	TRBJ2-3	CSVRLDSRTDTQYF
TRBV18	.	TRBJ1-3	CASSPPGSSGNTIYF
TRBV28	.	TRBJ2-7	CASRWTDSYEQYF
TRBV7-9	.	TRBJ1-5	CASSFRWGEPQHF
TRBV19	.	TRBJ2-4	CASSQRLAGGKQYF
TRBV5-1	few	TRBJ2-3	CASKVAGSRDTQYF
TRBV7-6	few	TRBJ2-5	CASSLFDRAETQYF
TRBV30	few	TRBJ2-4	CAWSVMGRRQYF
TRBV14	.	TRBJ2-4	CASSQGDVVQYF
TRBV15	.	TRBJ2-3	CATVAERTDTQYF
TRBV2	.	TRBJ2-3	CASSEHGTGHTDTQYF
TRBV5-8	.	TRBJ2-4	CASSLELTGDPKNIQYF
TRBV7-2	.	TRBJ2-3	CASRASGDSNTQYF
TRBV6-5	few	TRBJ2-7	CASSYSFGQGPREQYF
TRBV4-2	.	TRBJ1-1	CASSQDSHRRGLSAFF